This T cell receptor beta chain appears in the sequencing data of a study of T cell responses to AZD1222 COVID-19 vaccine. This CDR3 has 15 amino acids. Trimming left V 5 bases short and J 0 bases short, with 10 bases between. The V gene's germline CDR1 is PRHDT and CDR2 FYEKMQ (reference sequence). The repertoire was sequenced with immunoSEQ multiplex PCR; TCRdb's copy has only in-frame clones and lacks some. The data hold some 99,000 clones, with 70% to 90% observed a single time. The material was peripheral blood, obtained on day 0 of AZD1222 vaccination. This clonotype originated in an adult in good health. The chain combines TRBV13 with TRBJ2-2; D is perhaps TRBD2 (6 bases). CDR3 amino acids: CASSRGNSNTGELFF. DNA of the CDR3: TGTGCCAGCAGCCGCGGGAACTCGAACACCGGGGAGCTGTTTTTT. The entire variable domain, with the rest obtained from reference TRBV13 and TRBJ2-2, is as follows: AAGVIQSPRHLIKEKRETATLKCYPIPRHDTVYWYQQGPGQDPQFLISFYEKMQSDKGSIPDRFSAQQFSDYHSELNMSSLELGDSALYFCASSRGNSNTGELFFGEGSRLTVL.